What follows are 9 T cell receptor beta chains derived from one specimen sequenced in a study of shared clonotypes between healthy human individuals. The method was immunoSEQ multiplex PCR; TCRdb's version includes in-frame clones alone and lacks a portion of them. The sample lists 1.6 million or so clones, approximately 98.5% occurring once. The material sequenced was naive CD4+ T cells sorted from blood. The subset: CD45RA+ positively selected. The receptors come from a man aged 25-45 years in good health.

The V call is TRBV18, the J call TRBJ2-7, with D possibly matching TRBD1 (5 bases). Germline V lookup: CDR1 KGHSH, CDR2 LQKENI. V was shortened by 2 bases and J by 4 bases, with 9 bases between the two germline ends. This CDR3 is 13 amino acids long. The CDR3: CASSPSTVYEQYF. As DNA, the CDR3 is TGTGCCAGCTCACCATCGACAGTTTACGAGCAGTACTTC.

This clone was recorded once. This chain connects TRBV6-1 to TRBJ1-4; D is unresolved. CDR1 and CDR2 from the germline V gene are MNHNS and SASEGT. This CDR3 has 14 amino acids. The germline V and J ends were trimmed by 2 bases and 5 bases, with 9 bases remaining between them. CDR3 loop: CASSEKGTNEKLFF. In nucleotides, the CDR3 is TGTGCCAGCAGTGAAAAGGGCACCAATGAAAAACTGTTTTTT.

The chain has TRBV5-4 and TRBJ2-3; TRBD2 agrees at 9 bases. J gave up 6 bases and V 1 base, and 6 bases lay outside the gene matches. The CDR3 spans 15 residues. Germline V gene data show CDR1 as SGHNT and CDR2 as YYREEE (reference sequence). CDR3 sequence reads: CASSLTSGSIDTQYF. The CDR3 region has the DNA TGTGCCAGCAGCTTGACTAGCGGGTCCATCGATACGCAGTATTTT.

The V and J genes are TRBV5-4 and TRBJ2-7; perhaps TRBD2 as D (6 bases). Germline V gene sequence: CDR1 SGHNT, CDR2 YYREEE (reference sequence). V lost 5 bases to trimming and J lost 3 bases, with 18 bases between them. The CDR3 length is 15 residues. The CDR3 is CASSPGRGTHYEQYF. The DNA of the CDR3 is TGTGCCAGCAGTCCCGGGAGAGGGACCCACTACGAGCAGTACTTC.

V is TRBV16 and J is TRBJ1-1, with D maybe TRBD1 (6 bases). CDR1 and CDR2 (germline): KGHSY, FQNENV. Deletions cut 1 base from V and 0 bases from J, with 9 bases between. CDR3 size: 15 residues. CDR3 in DNA: TGTGCCAGCAGCCAATTCAGGGGCGTGAACACTGAAGCTTTCTTT. It yields the protein CASSQFRGVNTEAFF. Together with reference TRBV16 and TRBJ1-1, the CDR3 gives the full variable domain: GEEVAQTPKHLVRGEGQKAKLYCAPIKGHSYVFWYQQVLKNEFKFLISFQNENVFDETGMPKERFSAKCLPNSPCSLEIQATKLEDSAVYFCASSQFRGVNTEAFFGQGTRLTVV.

This chain links TRBV7-6 with TRBJ2-7; a possible D gene is TRBD1 (6 bases). The germline CDR1 and CDR2 sequences are SGHVS and FNYEAQ. There are 16 residues in the CDR3. V was cut by 5 bases and J by 6 bases, with 23 bases left in between. CDR3 DNA: TGTGCCAGCAGCCCCCGAGTTAGCGTCGGGACATCCGAGCAGTACTTC. This codes for CASSPRVSVGTSEQYF.

The V and J genes are TRBV18 and TRBJ1-1, with unresolved D. V shed 6 bases and J shed 3 bases, with 14 bases lying between them. CDR1 is KGHSH, CDR2 LQKENI, per germline. The CDR3 extends over 14 amino acids. CDR3 nucleotide sequence: TGTGCCAGCTCGGCGGGGAGTCCCGACACTGAAGCTTTCTTT. It encodes CASSAGSPDTEAFF.

The chain links TRBV18 to TRBJ2-5; D call uncertain. Deletions cut 7 bases from V and 1 base from J, with 7 bases between. Looked up from germline, CDR1 is KGHSH and CDR2 is LQKENI. The CDR3 spans 12 residues. This chain's CDR3 is CASCSVQETQYF. DNA for the CDR3: TGTGCCAGCTGCAGCGTCCAAGAGACCCAGTACTTC.

The J gene is TRBJ2-5, the V gene TRBV19, with D perhaps assigned TRBD1 or TRBD2 (5 bases each). Germline-derived CDR1 and CDR2 are LNHDA and SQIVND (reference sequence). The CDR3 is made up of 14 amino acids. With 4 bases removed from V and 3 bases from J, the gap between germline ends came to 12 bases. The CDR3 region has the DNA TGTGCCAGTAGTACAGGGAGCAGAAAAGAGACCCAGTACTTC. Its translation: CASSTGSRKETQYF.